The 9 T cell receptor beta chains below come from one sample, sequenced in a study of CD8 T cell repertoires and HIV-1 epitope variants. Their specific antigens are unknown. Assay: immunoSEQ multiplex PCR; the TCRdb copy retains only in-frame clones and omits some. The data show 4,900 or so clones, over 50% seen once. Material for sequencing was cultured CD8+ T cells derived from PBMCs. The source is a male donor with HIV.

This chain connects TRBV6-5 to TRBJ2-1; possibly TRBD1 for D (6 bases). CDR1 and CDR2 (germline): MNHEY, SVGAGI. The CDR3 is made up of 16 amino acids. V was clipped by 0 bases and J by 7 bases, with 16 bases between them. DNA of the CDR3: TGTGCCAGCAGTTACTCGGGCAGGGGAAGGCGAAATGAGCAGTTCTTC. This sequence encodes CASSYSGRGRRNEQFF.

The rearrangement uses TRBV10-2 and TRBJ1-1; D uncertain. The CDR3 covers 14 residues. CDR1 is WSHSY, CDR2 SAAADI, per germline. V was pared by 1 base and J by 3 bases, with 9 bases between. Written as DNA, the CDR3 is TGCGCCAGCAGTGAGTTGGAACTTTACACTGAAGCTTTCTTT. Translating it yields CASSELELYTEAFF.

The chain couples TRBV5-1 to TRBJ1-1; D not certain. This CDR3 has 11 residues. The germline V gene has CDR1 SGHRS and CDR2 YFSETQ. The V end was cut by 6 bases, the J end by 3 bases, with 6 bases between. The CDR3, as DNA: TGCGCCAGCAAAGTGGACACTGAAGCTTTCTTT. Its translation is CASKVDTEAFF.

The chain employs TRBV19 and TRBJ1-1, with D maybe TRBD1 (5 bases). CDR1 and CDR2 (germline): LNHDA, SQIVND (reference sequence). The CDR3 has 16 amino acids. With 5 bases removed from V and 0 bases from J, the gap between germline ends came to 16 bases. CDR3 residues: CASSASPGGLNTEAFF. The DNA of the CDR3 is TGTGCCAGTAGTGCCTCTCCGGGGGGTCTGAACACTGAAGCTTTCTTT.

This sequence joins TRBV28 and TRBJ2-3; D is undetermined. The CDR3 length is 15 residues. Germline V CDR1 and CDR2: MDHEN, SYDVKM. Trimming took 7 bases from V and 0 from J, leaving 14 bases between them. CDR3 in DNA: TGTGCCAGCATTAACGAGGTCCCAAGCACAGATACGCAGTATTTT. It is translated as CASINEVPSTDTQYF.

The chain is built from TRBV27 and TRBJ2-7; possibly TRBD1 for D (6 bases). CDR1 is MNHEY and CDR2 is SMNVEV in the germline V gene (reference sequence). The CDR3 is made up of 15 amino acids. CDR3 in DNA: TGTGCGACAGGCTACTATCAGGGGAATTCCTACGAGCAGTACTTC. Protein: CATGYYQGNSYEQYF.

V usage is TRBV14 and J usage is TRBJ2-3; the D gene is possibly TRBD2 (6 bases). Per germline, CDR1 SGHDN and CDR2 FVKESK. CDR3 length equals 14 residues. V was pared by 6 bases and J by 3 bases, with 13 bases between. The DNA for the CDR3 is TGTGCCAGCAGGCGGGGCGGTGGGACAGATACGCAGTATTTT. This codes for CASRRGGGTDTQYF.

The V and J genes are TRBV10-1 and TRBJ2-2; 8 bases line up with TRBD2. The CDR3 sequence is 17 residues long. V was clipped by 0 bases and J by 5 bases; unmatched bases: 8. Germline V lookup: CDR1 WNHNN, CDR2 SYGVQD (reference sequence). CDR3 DNA sequence: TGCGCCAGCAGTGAGTCTCCGGGAGGGCCGCGGACCGGGGAGCTGTTTTTT. Translating gives CASSESPGGPRTGELFF.

The chain carries TRBV5-4 and TRBJ2-7, with TRBD1 as a possible D gene (5 bases). V was shortened by 0 bases and J by 0 bases, with 13 bases between the two germline ends. The germline CDR1 and CDR2 sequences are SGHNT and YYREEE (reference sequence). This CDR3 is 16 amino acids long. CDR3 sequence (DNA): TGTGCCAGCAGCTTGGCCATCCAGGGTTCCTCCTACGAGCAGTACTTC. It specifies CASSLAIQGSSYEQYF.